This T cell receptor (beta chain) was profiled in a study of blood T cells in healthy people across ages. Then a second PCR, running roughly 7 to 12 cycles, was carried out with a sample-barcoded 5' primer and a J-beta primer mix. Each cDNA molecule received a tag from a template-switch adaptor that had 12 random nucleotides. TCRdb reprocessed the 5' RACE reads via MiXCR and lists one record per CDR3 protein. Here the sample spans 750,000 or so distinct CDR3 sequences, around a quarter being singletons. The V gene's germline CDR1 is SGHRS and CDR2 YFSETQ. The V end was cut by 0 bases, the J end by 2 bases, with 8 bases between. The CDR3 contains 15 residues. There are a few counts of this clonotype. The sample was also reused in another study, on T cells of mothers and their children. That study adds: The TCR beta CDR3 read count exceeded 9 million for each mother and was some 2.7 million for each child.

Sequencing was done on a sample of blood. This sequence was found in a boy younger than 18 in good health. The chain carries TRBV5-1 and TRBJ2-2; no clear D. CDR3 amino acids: CASSLVAVNTGELFF. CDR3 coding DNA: TGCGCCAGCAGCTTGGTGGCAGTAAACACCGGGGAGCTGTTTTTT.